The 24 T cell receptor beta chains given below trace back to one sample, sequenced in a study of Ad26.COV2.S vaccination and SARS-CoV-2 variants. Only in-frame clones appear in the TCRdb table, and some are missing; sequencing was by immunoSEQ multiplex PCR. The table shows 300,000 to 450,000 clones, with 92% occurring only once. This specimen was peripheral blood, taken after recovery from COVID-19. The receptors were sampled from a human donor who had recovered from COVID-19.

The J gene is TRBJ1-2, the V gene TRBV5-1; D possibly corresponds to TRBD1 (6 bases). Trimming took 4 bases from V and 8 from J, leaving 15 bases between them. Germline CDR1 SGHRS, CDR2 YFSETQ. CDR3 length: 13 amino acids. DNA of the CDR3: TGCGCCAGCAGCCCGCAACAGGGTTGGGGCTACACCTTC. Amino acids: CASSPQQGWGYTF.

The CDR3 sequence is CASSPDAAGGPYEQYF. CDR3 sequence (DNA): TGTGCCAGCAGCCCCGACGCAGCGGGGGGCCCCTACGAGCAGTACTTC. The chain carries TRBV7-8 and TRBJ2-7; 9 positions match TRBD2. The CDR3 length is 16 residues. The V segment lost 5 bases and the J segment 2 bases; nucleotides outside the gene matches: 10. The germline V gene encodes CDR1 SGHVS and CDR2 FQNEAQ.

V and J are TRBV6-2 or TRBV6-3 and TRBJ2-5; D is unresolved. Germline V CDR1 and CDR2: MNHEY, SVGEGT. The CDR3 is 15 residues long. Between the trimmed V and J ends, which lost 5 bases and 7 bases, there was a span of 20 bases. DNA for the CDR3: TGTGCCAGCAGTCCGGTGATTGGCAGGTGGTGGACCCAGTACTTC. Its translation is CASSPVIGRWWTQYF.

The chain carries TRBV9 and TRBJ2-7; possible D gene TRBD2, 5 bases. There are 14 residues in the CDR3. The germline CDR1 and CDR2 sequences are SGDLS and YYNGEE. The V and J ends lost 0 bases and 3 bases respectively, with 10 bases between them. The CDR3 nucleotides are TGTGCCAGCAGCGTAGGTTCGGGATACTACGAGCAGTACTTC. Protein sequence: CASSVGSGYYEQYF.

This chain links TRBV10-3 with TRBJ2-1; a weak D match, TRBD1 (5 bases). The V and J ends lost 2 bases and 7 bases respectively, with 6 bases between them. This CDR3 is 12 amino acids long. Looked up from germline, CDR1 is ENHRY and CDR2 is SYGVKD. As DNA, the CDR3 is TGTGCCATCAGTGAGGCAGGGAATGAGCAGTTCTTC. Translated, it gives CAISEAGNEQFF.

J is TRBJ2-2 and V is TRBV2; TRBD1 matches at 9 bases. V lost 10 bases and J lost 5; bases outside the gene matches: 8. The CDR3 has 14 amino acids. CDR1 SNHLY and CDR2 FYNNEI come from the germline V gene. The CDR3 DNA reads as TGTGCCATCCCACGGACAGGGGAAACCGGGGAGCTGTTTTTT. This encodes CAIPRTGETGELFF.

This chain connects TRBV19 to TRBJ1-3; D uncertain. Looked up from germline, CDR1 is LNHDA and CDR2 is SQIVND (reference sequence). The CDR3 runs to 11 residues. Trimming stripped 5 bases from V and 4 bases from J, with 3 bases between. The CDR3 here is CASSFGNTIYF. CDR3 in DNA: TGTGCCAGTAGTTTCGGAAACACCATATATTTT.

The J gene is TRBJ1-3, the V gene TRBV9, with 11 bases fitting TRBD1. Germline V gene data show CDR1 as SGDLS and CDR2 as YYNGEE. The V gene end was trimmed by 0 bases and the J gene end by 2 bases; junction bases not matched to a gene: 1. This CDR3 has 16 amino acids. CDR3 DNA sequence: TGTGCCAGCAGCGTAGGGGGACAGGGGGCTGGAAACACCATATATTTT. Protein sequence: CASSVGGQGAGNTIYF.

The table lists this clone with a count of one. The V and J genes are TRBV7-9 and TRBJ2-2; the D gene is possibly TRBD2 (6 bases). CDR1 and CDR2 (germline): SEHNR, FQNEAQ (reference sequence). This CDR3 contains 15 residues. V lost 3 bases, J lost 2 bases, and 10 bases lay in between. As DNA, the CDR3 is TGTGCCAGCAGCTTGACCGGGACTAACACCGGGGAGCTGTTTTTT. This gives the protein CASSLTGTNTGELFF.

This clone was counted a single time. The gene calls are TRBV5-1 and TRBJ1-1; D not resolved. The CDR3 contains 13 residues. In germline, CDR1 is SGHRS, CDR2 YFSETQ. V lost 2 bases to trimming and J lost 4 bases, with 9 bases between them. In DNA, the CDR3 is TGCGCCAGCAGCTTTGGTGAGGGCACTGAAGCTTTCTTT. Residues: CASSFGEGTEAFF.

The chain is built from TRBV27 and TRBJ2-7, with 7 bases fitting TRBD1. V was pared by 10 bases and J by 5 bases, with 8 bases of the junction left unmatched. This CDR3 spans 12 amino acids. Germline CDR1 is MNHEY and CDR2 is SMNVEV (reference sequence). For the CDR3, the DNA is TGTGCCACTACAGGGGTAGGTGACGAGCAGTACTTC. Its protein is CATTGVGDEQYF.

This chain joins TRBV6-5 and TRBJ2-7; D is unclear. CDR3 length: 14 amino acids. V was pared by 0 bases and J by 2 bases, with 8 bases between. Germline lookup yields CDR1 MNHEY and CDR2 SVGAGI. CDR3 sequence reads: CASSYSISTYEQYF. CDR3 in DNA: TGTGCCAGCAGTTACTCGATCTCCACCTACGAGCAGTACTTC.

The rearrangement links TRBV7-2 to TRBJ2-7; 9 nucleotides line up with TRBD1. CDR1 SGHTA and CDR2 FQGNSA come from the germline V gene. The CDR3 spans 14 residues. J was trimmed by 4 bases and V by 3 bases; bases with no gene match: 4. CDR3 loop: CASSFGQGWYEQYF. The DNA of the CDR3 is TGTGCCAGCAGCTTCGGACAGGGGTGGTACGAGCAGTACTTC.

This chain links TRBV4-2 with TRBJ1-2; D not certain. The CDR3 totals 13 residues. Per the germline V gene, CDR1 is LGHNA and CDR2 is YNFKEQ. V was clipped by 6 bases and J by 0 bases, with 8 bases between them. The DNA for the CDR3 is TGTGCCAGCAGGCCGGGAACTAACTATGGCTACACCTTC. This sequence encodes CASRPGTNYGYTF.

The sample holds a few counts of this clone. The rearrangement uses TRBV6-2 or TRBV6-3 and TRBJ2-7; D ambiguous. The CDR3 covers 16 residues. V dropped 3 bases and J dropped 4 bases, with 19 bases sitting between them. Per the germline V gene, CDR1 is MNHEY and CDR2 is SVGEGT. This chain's CDR3 is CASSYLARYPGYEQYF. CDR3 coding DNA: TGTGCCAGCAGTTATCTCGCCAGGTACCCTGGGTACGAGCAGTACTTC.

J is TRBJ2-5 and V is TRBV3-1 (or the pseudogene TRBV3-2); D is uncertain. Trimming took off 5 bases at V and 0 bases at J, with 7 bases between the two ends. Germline V lookup: CDR1 LGHDT, CDR2 YNNKEL (reference sequence). CDR3 length: 13 amino acids. CDR3 DNA sequence: TGTGCCAGCAGCTACCAGTACCAAGAGACCCAGTACTTC. Protein product: CASSYQYQETQYF.

V and J are TRBV18 and TRBJ1-4; D is perhaps TRBD1 (6 bases). The CDR3 is 15 residues long. The germline V and J ends were trimmed by 0 bases and 5 bases, with 10 bases remaining between them. CDR1 and CDR2 (germline): KGHSH, LQKENI. Here the CDR3 reads CASSPPTGRNEKLFF. The CDR3 DNA reads TGTGCCAGCTCACCACCCACAGGGAGGAATGAAAAACTGTTTTTT.

This clone was seen a single time. The chain recombines TRBV5-1 with TRBJ1-1; 9 positions match TRBD1. Germline V lookup: CDR1 SGHRS, CDR2 YFSETQ. This CDR3 is 16 amino acids long. With 3 bases clipped from V and 1 base from J, the junction kept 7 bases outside the gene matches. CDR3 amino acids: CASSYRTGDRNTEAFF. The DNA for the CDR3 is TGCGCCAGCAGCTACAGGACAGGGGATCGGAACACTGAAGCTTTCTTT.

This clone was observed once. The V and J genes are TRBV11-1 and TRBJ2-7, with D tentatively TRBD2 (5 bases). V lost 5 bases to trimming and J lost 5 bases, with 19 bases between them. Germline V CDR1 and CDR2: SGHAT, FQDESV (reference sequence). This CDR3 has 15 amino acids. The CDR3 region has the DNA TGTGCCAGCAGCGAGGGTGTAGAGCGAAAGGACGAGCAGTACTTC. Translation: CASSEGVERKDEQYF.

Only one count was recorded for this clone. The V gene is TRBV12-3 or TRBV12-4, the J gene TRBJ1-2; 9 bases agree with TRBD1. There are 12 residues in the CDR3. J gave up 7 bases and V 6 bases, and 3 bases lay outside the gene matches. As DNA, the CDR3 is TGTGCCAGCAGCACAGGGGGCTCTGGCTACACCTTC. This sequence encodes CASSTGGSGYTF.

The V gene is TRBV9, the J gene TRBJ1-2; a weak D match, TRBD1 (6 bases). CDR1 and CDR2 from the germline V gene are SGDLS and YYNGEE. V was shortened by 3 bases and J by 1 base, with 7 bases between the two germline ends. The CDR3 is made up of 13 amino acids. CDR3 DNA sequence: TGTGCCAGCAGCGCGGACAGTAACTATGGCTACACCTTC. Its protein is CASSADSNYGYTF.

The chain links TRBV7-8 to TRBJ2-5; the D call may be TRBD1 or TRBD2 (5 bases each). The CDR3 consists of 16 residues. CDR1 and CDR2 (germline): SGHVS, FQNEAQ. The V and J ends lost 5 bases and 7 bases respectively, with 23 bases between them. CDR3 DNA sequence: TGTGCCAGCAGCCACGCTAGGGACGGGCCACGTGGGACCCAGTACTTC. Protein product: CASSHARDGPRGTQYF.

This chain uses TRBV11-2 with TRBJ1-1; tentative D call: TRBD1 (5 bases). CDR3 size: 15 residues. Germline CDR1 reads SGHAT; CDR2 reads FQNNGV. V was trimmed by 4 bases and J by 1 base, leaving 13 bases between them. The CDR3 DNA is TGTGCCAGCAGCTCCCCCGGGGCCGGGAACACTGAAGCTTTCTTT. Residues: CASSSPGAGNTEAFF.

The chain recombines TRBV5-6 with TRBJ2-3; D not resolved. This CDR3 spans 16 amino acids. CDR1 SGHDT and CDR2 YYEEEE come from the germline V gene. Deletions cut 4 bases from V and 2 bases from J, with 17 bases between. Here the CDR3 DNA reads TGTGCCAGCAGCGTACTCCTGGACGGATCCACAGATACGCAGTATTTT. Translating gives CASSVLLDGSTDTQYF. Full variable domain (outside the CDR3, taken from reference TRBV5-6 and TRBJ2-3): DAGVTQSPTHLIKTRGQQVTLRCSPKSGHDTVSWYQQALGQGPQFIFQYYEEEERQRGNFPDRFSGHQFPNYSSELNVNALLLGDSALYLCASSVLLDGSTDTQYFGPGTRLTVL.